The rows below give T cell receptor beta chains drawn from one sample of a study of long-term antiretroviral therapy in people with HIV. Sequencing used immunoSEQ multiplex PCR; TCRdb keeps in-frame clones, though not all of them. The sample includes 30,000 to 40,000 clones, about 74% of them seen just once. The sequenced sample was unsorted PBMCs, obtained 2 years after starting antiretroviral therapy. Source of these receptors: a woman aged 45-65 years with HIV. The conserved cysteine and the conserved F or W are not part of the CDR3 here. The order of the fields is V gene, CDR3 protein.

V: TRBV5-6
CDR3: ASSRQSKNIQY

V: TRBV4-2
CDR3: ATRDSPGNTIY

V: TRBV5-1
CDR3: ASSSGTSSTGELF

V: TRBV4-1
CDR3: ASSQSTRQGTQY

V: TRBV5-4
CDR3: ATLRDRGHGYT

V: TRBV2
CDR3: ASMVETQY

V: TRBV4-1
CDR3: ASSQDGQGNTGELF

V: TRBV4-1
CDR3: ASSQEGGYNEKLF

V: TRBV7-8
CDR3: ASSATGTGELF

V: TRBV19
CDR3: ASSPAGARASTGELF

V: TRBV27
CDR3: ASRVTGTGAGSGYT

V: TRBV2
CDR3: ASSENRGPEAF

V: TRBV5-4
CDR3: ASSLGGGRYNSPLH

V: TRBV6-5
CDR3: ASSRRNDNYGYT

V: TRBV12-2
CDR3: ASRDQY

V: TRBV12-5
CDR3: ASGLEARSNYGYT

V: TRBV4-1
CDR3: ASSHPGQGDQPQH

V: TRBV6-5
CDR3: ARGTSGANTGELF

V: TRBV4-1
CDR3: ASSQVNLVGQGAAEQY

V: TRBV6-5
CDR3: ASSRGQVNYGYT

V: TRBV2
CDR3: ASSSGYSNQPQH

V: TRBV7-9
CDR3: ASSYIPTGTNYEQY

V: TRBV2
CDR3: ASSVQSSGANVLT

V: TRBV5-6
CDR3: ASSRTRGMNTEAF

V: TRBV27
CDR3: ASSPKMVNSNQPQH

V: TRBV6-1
CDR3: ASSTQILRETQY

V: TRBV7-2
CDR3: ASSPGPGWETQY

V: TRBV10-2
CDR3: ASGVGQGLSGANVLT

V: TRBV5-8
CDR3: ASTLQTTATGELF

V: TRBV18
CDR3: ASSPSPGGSNQPQH

V: TRBV18
CDR3: ASSQMTGSGNTIY

V: TRBV7-9
CDR3: AVPSGEYSPLH

V: TRBV12-5
CDR3: ASGLVLAGGNPNEQF

V: TRBV10-2
CDR3: AVSRDGGSPLH

V: TRBV21-1
CDR3: ASSKGLAGKGNEQF

V: TRBV9
CDR3: ASSNLGNEQF

V: TRBV7-3
CDR3: ASSSTGAGGPQDTQY

V: TRBV11-2
CDR3: ASSLDLGQGVNQPQH